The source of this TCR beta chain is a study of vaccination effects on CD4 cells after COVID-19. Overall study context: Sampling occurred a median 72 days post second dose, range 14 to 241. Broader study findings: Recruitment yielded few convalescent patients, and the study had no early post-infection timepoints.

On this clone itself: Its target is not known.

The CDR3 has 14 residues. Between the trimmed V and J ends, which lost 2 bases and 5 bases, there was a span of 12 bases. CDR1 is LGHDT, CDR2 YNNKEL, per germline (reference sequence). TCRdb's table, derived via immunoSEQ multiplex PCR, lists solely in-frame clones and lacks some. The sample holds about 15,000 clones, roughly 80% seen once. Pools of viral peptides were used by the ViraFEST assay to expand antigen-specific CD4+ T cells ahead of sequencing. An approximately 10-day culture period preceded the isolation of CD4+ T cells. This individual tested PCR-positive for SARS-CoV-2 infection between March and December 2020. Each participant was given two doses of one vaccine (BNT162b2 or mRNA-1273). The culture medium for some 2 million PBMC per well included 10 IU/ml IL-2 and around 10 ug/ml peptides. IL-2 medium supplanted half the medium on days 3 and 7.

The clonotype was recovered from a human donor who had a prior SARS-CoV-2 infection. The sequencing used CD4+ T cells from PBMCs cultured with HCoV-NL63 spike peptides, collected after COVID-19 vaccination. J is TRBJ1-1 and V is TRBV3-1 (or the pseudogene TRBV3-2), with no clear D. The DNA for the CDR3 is TGTGCCAGCAGCCAAACATACAGTGGGACTGAAGCTTTCTTT. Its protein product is CASSQTYSGTEAFF.